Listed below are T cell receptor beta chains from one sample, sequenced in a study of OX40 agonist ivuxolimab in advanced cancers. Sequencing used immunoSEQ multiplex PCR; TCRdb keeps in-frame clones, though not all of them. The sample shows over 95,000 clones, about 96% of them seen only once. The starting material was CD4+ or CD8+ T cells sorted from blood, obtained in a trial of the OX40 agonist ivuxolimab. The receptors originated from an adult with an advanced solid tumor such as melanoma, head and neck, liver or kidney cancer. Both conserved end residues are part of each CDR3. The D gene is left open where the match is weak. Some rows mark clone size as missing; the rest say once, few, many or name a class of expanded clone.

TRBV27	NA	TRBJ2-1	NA	CASSPGRNEQFF	TGTGCCAGCAGTCCCGGAAGGAATGAGCAGTTCTTC
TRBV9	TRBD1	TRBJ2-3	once	CASSVRQGTDTQYF	TGTGCCAGCAGCGTCCGACAGGGGACAGATACGCAGTATTTT
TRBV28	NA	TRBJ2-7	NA	CASILPGPRSSYEQYF	TGTGCCAGCATCCTCCCCGGGCCCAGGAGCTCCTACGAGCAGTACTTC
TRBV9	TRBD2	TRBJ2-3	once	CASSVVSGGTPTDTQYF	TGTGCCAGCAGCGTAGTAAGCGGGGGGACTCCCACAGATACGCAGTATTTT
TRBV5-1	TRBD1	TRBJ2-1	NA	CARYTGAPYNEQFF	TGCGCCAGGTATACAGGGGCCCCTTACAATGAGCAGTTCTTC
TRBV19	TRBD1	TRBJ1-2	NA	CASSISFWTGGKDGYTF	TGTGCCAGTAGTATATCCTTCTGGACAGGGGGCAAGGATGGCTACACCTTC
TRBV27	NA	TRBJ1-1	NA	CASSPGGRLNTEAFF	TGTGCCAGCAGTCCCGGGGGAAGGTTGAACACTGAAGCTTTCTTT
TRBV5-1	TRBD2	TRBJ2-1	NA	CASSSLAGVGNEQFF	TGCGCCAGCAGCTCCCTAGCGGGAGTTGGCAATGAGCAGTTCTTC
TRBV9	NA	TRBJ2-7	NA	CASSAGDDSYEQYF	TGTGCCAGCAGCGCCGGGGACGACTCCTACGAGCAGTACTTC
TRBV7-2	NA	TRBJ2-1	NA	CASSYPGLYNEQFF	TGTGCCAGCAGCTACCCGGGACTTTACAATGAGCAGTTCTTC
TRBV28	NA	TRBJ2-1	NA	CASSLPLMTNEQFF	TGTGCCAGCAGTTTACCCCTTATGACCAATGAGCAGTTCTTC
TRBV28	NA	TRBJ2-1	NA	CASRKIPLGNEQFF	TGTGCCAGCAGGAAGATACCGCTCGGGAATGAGCAGTTCTTC
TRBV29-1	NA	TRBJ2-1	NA	CSVEQATSSNEQFF	TGCAGCGTTGAACAAGCGACCTCTTCCAATGAGCAGTTCTTC
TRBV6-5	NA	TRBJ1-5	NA	CASSYSTGGNQPQHF	TGTGCCAGCAGTTACTCGACAGGAGGCAATCAGCCCCAGCATTTT
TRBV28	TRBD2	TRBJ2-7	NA	CASRGGRVTYEQYF	TGTGCCAGCAGGGGCGGGAGGGTAACCTACGAGCAGTACTTC
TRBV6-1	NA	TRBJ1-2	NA	CATADGVTYGYTF	TGTGCCACCGCGGACGGAGTTACCTATGGCTACACCTTC
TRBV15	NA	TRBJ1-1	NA	CATSRDRALNTEAFF	TGTGCCACCAGCAGAGACAGGGCATTGAACACTGAAGCTTTCTTT
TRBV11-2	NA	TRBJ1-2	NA	CASSPQGGDYGYTF	TGTGCCAGCAGCCCTCAGGGAGGGGACTATGGCTACACCTTC
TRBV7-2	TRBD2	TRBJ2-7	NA	CASSLPVREVAYEQYF	TGTGCCAGCAGCCTCCCGGTGCGGGAGGTAGCCTACGAGCAGTACTTC
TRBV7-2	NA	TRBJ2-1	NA	CASSSPPGQGEDEQFF	TGTGCCAGCAGCTCCCCCCCCGGGCAGGGTGAGGATGAGCAGTTCTTC
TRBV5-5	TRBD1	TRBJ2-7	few	CASSSDRGQLYEQYF	TGTGCCAGCAGCTCGGACAGGGGCCAACTCTACGAGCAGTACTTC
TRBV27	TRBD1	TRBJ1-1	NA	CASRSTGEGEAFF	TGTGCCAGCAGATCGACAGGGGAAGGTGAAGCTTTCTTT
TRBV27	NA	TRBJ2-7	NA	CASSPGLNYEQYF	TGTGCCAGCAGCCCGGGGCTTAACTACGAGCAGTACTTC
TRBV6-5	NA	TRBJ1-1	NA	CASSYEGVDEAFF	TGTGCCAGCAGTTACGAGGGGGTTGATGAAGCTTTCTTT
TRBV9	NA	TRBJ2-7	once	CASSVVGTGEQYF	TGTGCCAGCAGCGTAGTGGGAACTGGCGAGCAGTACTTC
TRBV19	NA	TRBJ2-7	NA	CASSTGNEQYF	TGTGCCAGTAGTACAGGGAACGAGCAGTACTTC
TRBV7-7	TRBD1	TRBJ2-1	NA	CASSPGGSSYNEQFF	TGTGCCAGCAGCCCAGGGGGAAGCTCCTACAATGAGCAGTTCTTC
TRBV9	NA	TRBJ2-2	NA	CASSVARGANTGELFF	TGTGCCAGCAGCGTGGCTCGGGGGGCAAACACCGGGGAGCTGTTTTTT
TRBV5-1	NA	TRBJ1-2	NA	CASSGQFNYGYTF	TGCGCCAGCAGTGGGCAGTTCAACTATGGCTACACCTTC
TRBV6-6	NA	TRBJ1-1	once	CASRGLLNTEAFF	TGTGCCAGCCGGGGGTTACTGAACACTGAAGCTTTCTTT
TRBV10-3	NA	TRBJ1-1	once	CAISDLFRENTEAFF	TGTGCCATCAGTGATCTATTCCGGGAGAACACTGAAGCTTTCTTT